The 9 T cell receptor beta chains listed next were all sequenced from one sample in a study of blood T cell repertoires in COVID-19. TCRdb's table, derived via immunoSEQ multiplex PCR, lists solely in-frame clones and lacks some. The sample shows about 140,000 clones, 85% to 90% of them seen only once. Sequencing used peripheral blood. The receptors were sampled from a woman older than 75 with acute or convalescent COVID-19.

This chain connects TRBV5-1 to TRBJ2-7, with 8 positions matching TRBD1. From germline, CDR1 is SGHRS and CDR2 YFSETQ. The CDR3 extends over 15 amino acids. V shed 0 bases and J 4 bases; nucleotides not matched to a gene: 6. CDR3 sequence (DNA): TGCGCCAGCAGCTTGGCTCCAGGGGGCGCTTACGAGCAGTACTTC. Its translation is CASSLAPGGAYEQYF.

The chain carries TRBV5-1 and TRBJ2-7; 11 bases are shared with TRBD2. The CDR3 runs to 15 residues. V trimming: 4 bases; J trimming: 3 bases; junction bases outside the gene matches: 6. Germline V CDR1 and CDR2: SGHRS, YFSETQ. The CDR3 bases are TGCGCCAGCAGCCCGTTAGCGGGGGGGAGCTACGAGCAGTACTTC. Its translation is CASSPLAGGSYEQYF. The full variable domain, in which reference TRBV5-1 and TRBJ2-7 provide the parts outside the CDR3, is KAGVTQTPRYLIKTRGQQVTLSCSPISGHRSVSWYQQTPGQGLQFLFEYFSETQRNKGNFPGRFSGRQFSNSRSEMNVSTLELGDSALYLCASSPLAGGSYEQYFGPGTRLTVT.

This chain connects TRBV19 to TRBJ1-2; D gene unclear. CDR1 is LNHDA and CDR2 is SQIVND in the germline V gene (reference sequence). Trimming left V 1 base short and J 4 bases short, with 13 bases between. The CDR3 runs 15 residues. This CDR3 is CASSIGAGKAYGYTF. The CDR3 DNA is TGTGCCAGTAGTATAGGGGCCGGGAAAGCCTATGGCTACACCTTC.

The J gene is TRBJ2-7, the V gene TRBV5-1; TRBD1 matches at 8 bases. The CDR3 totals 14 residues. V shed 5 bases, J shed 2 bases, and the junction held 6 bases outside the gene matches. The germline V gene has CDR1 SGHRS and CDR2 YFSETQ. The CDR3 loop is CASSHDRGPYEQYF. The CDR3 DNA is TGCGCCAGCAGTCATGACAGGGGCCCCTACGAGCAGTACTTC. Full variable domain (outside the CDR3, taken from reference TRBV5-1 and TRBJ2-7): KAGVTQTPRYLIKTRGQQVTLSCSPISGHRSVSWYQQTPGQGLQFLFEYFSETQRNKGNFPGRFSGRQFSNSRSEMNVSTLELGDSALYLCASSHDRGPYEQYFGPGTRLTVT.

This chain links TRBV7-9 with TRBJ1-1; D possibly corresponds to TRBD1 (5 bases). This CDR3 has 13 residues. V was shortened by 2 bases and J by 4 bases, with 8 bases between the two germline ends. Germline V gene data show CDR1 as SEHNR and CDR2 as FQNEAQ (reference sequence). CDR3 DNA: TGTGCCAGCAGCTTATTGGGGGGCACTGAAGCTTTCTTT. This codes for CASSLLGGTEAFF.

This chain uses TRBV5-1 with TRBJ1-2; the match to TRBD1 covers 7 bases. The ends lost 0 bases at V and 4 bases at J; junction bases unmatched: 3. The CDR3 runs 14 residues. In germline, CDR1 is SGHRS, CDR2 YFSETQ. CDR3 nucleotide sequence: TGCGCCAGCAGCTTGGGGGACAGTTCCTATGGCTACACCTTC. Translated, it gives CASSLGDSSYGYTF.

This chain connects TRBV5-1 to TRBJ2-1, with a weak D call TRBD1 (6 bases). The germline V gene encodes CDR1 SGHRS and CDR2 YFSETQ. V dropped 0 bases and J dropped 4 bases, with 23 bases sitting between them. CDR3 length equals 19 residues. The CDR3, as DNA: TGCGCCAGCAGCTTGGCGTCGTTTATTACAGGGTTCGAATACAATGAGCAGTTCTTC. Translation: CASSLASFITGFEYNEQFF.

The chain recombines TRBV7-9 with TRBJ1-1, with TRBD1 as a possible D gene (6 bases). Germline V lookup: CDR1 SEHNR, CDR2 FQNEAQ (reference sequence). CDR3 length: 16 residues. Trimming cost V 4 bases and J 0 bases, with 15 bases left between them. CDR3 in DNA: TGTGCCAGCAGCTATCCATCGGGGGGGCTGAACACTGAAGCTTTCTTT. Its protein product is CASSYPSGGLNTEAFF.

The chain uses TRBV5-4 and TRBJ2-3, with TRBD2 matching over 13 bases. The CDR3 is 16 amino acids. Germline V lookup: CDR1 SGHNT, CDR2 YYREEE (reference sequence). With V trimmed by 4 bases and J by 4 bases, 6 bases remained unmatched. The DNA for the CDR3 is TGTGCCAGCAGCCCCCGACTAGCGGGGGGTGCAGATACGCAGTATTTT. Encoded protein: CASSPRLAGGADTQYF.